These T cell receptor beta chains were read from a single sample in a study of identical twins. TCRdb re-called the 5' RACE reads with MiXCR, one entry per CDR3 protein. The data show just over 500,000 distinct CDR3 sequences, roughly 21% seen once. These data were likewise used in another study, on T cells expressing NK-cell markers.

What was sequenced was CD4+ T cells sorted from blood. These receptors came from a woman in her late teens or twenties in good health. CDR3s include the opening cysteine and the closing phenylalanine or tryptophan. Each record gives: V gene, CDR3 protein.

v_call: TRBV11-2
cdr3_aa: CASSWSLGEAYEQYF

v_call: TRBV12-3/TRBV12-4
cdr3_aa: CASSPSTGFRYEQYF

v_call: TRBV18
cdr3_aa: CASSRDVREQFF

v_call: TRBV20-1
cdr3_aa: CSARDSYRDKLF

v_call: TRBV20-1
cdr3_aa: CSLRDGSYNSPLHF

v_call: TRBV20-1
cdr3_aa: CSANSGPYEQYF

v_call: TRBV18
cdr3_aa: CASSPLEANYGYTF

v_call: TRBV20-1
cdr3_aa: CSANAGVPTNEQFF

v_call: TRBV20-1
cdr3_aa: CSARDSLAINEQFF

v_call: TRBV5-4
cdr3_aa: CASSPQHTF

v_call: TRBV20-1
cdr3_aa: CSADTGDTEAFF

v_call: TRBV20-1
cdr3_aa: CSARVWGNSGNTIYF

v_call: TRBV10-3
cdr3_aa: CASGTSGNEQFF

v_call: TRBV11-3
cdr3_aa: CASSLPRGSYNEQFF

v_call: TRBV12-3/TRBV12-4
cdr3_aa: CASRNDGRSNQPQHF

v_call: TRBV12-3/TRBV12-4
cdr3_aa: CASSTDWNTEAFF

v_call: TRBV7-2
cdr3_aa: CASSLVAGASSYEQYF

v_call: TRBV11-2
cdr3_aa: CASSPQKGSANTGELFF

v_call: TRBV10-3
cdr3_aa: CAISEQAGGGEQYF

v_call: TRBV2
cdr3_aa: CASRPGQGRPKNIQYF

v_call: TRBV12-3/TRBV12-4
cdr3_aa: CASSLRAGAEAFF

v_call: TRBV7-3
cdr3_aa: CASSLNHLAGEDTQYF

v_call: TRBV7-6
cdr3_aa: CASSLDPAGAGEQYF